The subject of this entry is one TCR beta chain. What antigen it recognizes has not been identified. No much larger clone exists at a distance of one base, and base qualities are not known. The sample belongs to a study of T cells in Graves' hyperthyroidism and ophthalmopathy (dated by TCRdb to about 2019). Regarding the research as a whole: Peripheral blood samples were taken at initial diagnosis, before any treatment was given. The approximately 90 discovery patients were divided at random into training and test sets in a 7:3 ratio. In addition, the study compared T-cell repertoires in thyroid tissue and in blood from six Graves' hyperthyroidism patients. The paper describes TCR Vbeta CDR3 sequencing of 130 to 150 peripheral blood samples, made up of under 50 ophthalmopathy patients, approximately 73 hyperthyroidism patients and roughly 17 progressor patients. TCR V-J signatures able to tell the groups apart were searched for in a discovery cohort of 100 or so patients, of whom 43 had Graves' ophthalmopathy and about 60 had stable Graves' hyperthyroidism. After sampling, hyperthyroidism patients received methimazole starting at 30 mg daily, and ophthalmopathy patients received high-dose intravenous methylprednisolone. Prospective prediction of ophthalmopathy was tested in an independent validation cohort of 18 to 20 hyperthyroidism patients and roughly 16 patients who later progressed to ophthalmopathy.

Findings and caveats that apply to the study as a whole: In validation, the model predicted progression to ophthalmopathy a median of approximately 6.3 months before onset, with about 67% sensitivity and 72.22% specificity. Most expanded thyroid clonotypes (frequency above 0.001) were also found in blood, which suggests that blood repertoires may mirror thyroid immune responses. Ophthalmopathy was separated from stable hyperthyroidism by a 13 V-J signature model, with approximately 89% sensitivity and about 81% specificity obtained in cross-validation and 80%/75% obtained in testing. Sample size was not statistically predetermined, and blinding of investigators to group allocation was not performed.

The CDR3 runs 11 residues from the cysteine to the phenylalanine. Solely the CDR3 DNA is kept, with 33 bases framed from the first base. The germline V gene encodes CDR1 SNHLY and CDR2 FYNNEI. Trimming takes 3 bases from V and 6 bases from J, and the germline ends sit 6 bases apart. Ophthalmopathy patients had moderately to severely active disease, with a Clinical Activity Score of 3 or more, a NOSPECS grade of 4 or more, and a disease duration of less than 3 months. Patients with uncontrolled infections, other autoimmune diseases, pregnancy or lactation were excluded. Diagnoses were established on the basis of clinical symptoms, serum thyroxine and TRAb, thyroid ultrasound, and orbital computed tomography. PBMCs were isolated from about 10 ml of fresh peripheral blood by Ficoll-Paque density gradient centrifugation. Total RNA was extracted using Trizol reagent, and RNA quality was assessed on an Agilent 2100 Bioanalyzer.

TCR beta CDR3 regions were amplified from RNA transcripts. The first round of RT-PCR for the TCR CDR3 was performed with the HTBI primer set and the Qiagen OneStep RT-PCR kit. A second multiplex PCR round built the libraries, followed by size selection and purification. The libraries were sequenced on an Illumina HiSeq2000 using paired-end 100 bp reads. The paper's processing steps were these. SOAPnuke was used to process the raw data, with reads discarded if the reads contained adapters or uncalled bases, had a mean Phred below 15, or lacked an exact constant-primer or identifier match. COPE v1.2.5 was used to merge the high-quality paired reads, and each unique nucleotide sequence was defined as a clonotype. Clonotypes were aligned to IMGT TRBV, TRBD and TRBJ reference segments using MiTCR v1.1. The analysis included only V-J combinations with a frequency above 0.0001, which together covered roughly 99% of the repertoires. The TCS score was defined as F50 (clonal expansion) divided by E x V (chaos), with BLOSUM62-based TCRdist calculated between CDR3 peptides within each V-J. Welch's t-statistics and random forest reduced approximately 520 V-J features to 13, which were used in a naive Bayes classifier (R e1071). Clones were called with MiXCR by TCRdb after fastp trimmed the public reads at Q25, and only in-frame beta chains were retained. Rows are combined by CDR3 protein, so each entry shows the most common genes and DNA. TCRdb, not the authors, supplied the V and J calls. In all, the sample holds 400,000 or so distinct CDR3 sequences, and roughly 15% of those were seen once. The ten biggest clones cover approximately 19% of the sample.

The TCR comes from an older woman with Graves' ophthalmopathy. The sequence is built from TRBV2 and TRBJ2-7; tentative D gene TRBD1, with 5 bases matching. The source material was blood. This receptor carries the CDR3 CASSDRVEQYF. The nucleotide sequence reads TGTGCCAGCAGTGACAGGGTCGAGCAGTACTTC.